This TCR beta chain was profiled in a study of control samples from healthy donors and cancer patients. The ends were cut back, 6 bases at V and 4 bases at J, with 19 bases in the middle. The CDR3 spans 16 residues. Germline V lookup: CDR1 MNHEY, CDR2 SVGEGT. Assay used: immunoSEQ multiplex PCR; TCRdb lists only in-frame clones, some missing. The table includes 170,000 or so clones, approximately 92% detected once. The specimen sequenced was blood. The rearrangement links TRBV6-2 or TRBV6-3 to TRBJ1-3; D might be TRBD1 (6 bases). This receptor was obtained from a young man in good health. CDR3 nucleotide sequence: TGTGCCAGCAGCCCTTCAGGGGCGACGCAAGGAAACACCATATATTTT. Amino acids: CASSPSGATQGNTIYF.